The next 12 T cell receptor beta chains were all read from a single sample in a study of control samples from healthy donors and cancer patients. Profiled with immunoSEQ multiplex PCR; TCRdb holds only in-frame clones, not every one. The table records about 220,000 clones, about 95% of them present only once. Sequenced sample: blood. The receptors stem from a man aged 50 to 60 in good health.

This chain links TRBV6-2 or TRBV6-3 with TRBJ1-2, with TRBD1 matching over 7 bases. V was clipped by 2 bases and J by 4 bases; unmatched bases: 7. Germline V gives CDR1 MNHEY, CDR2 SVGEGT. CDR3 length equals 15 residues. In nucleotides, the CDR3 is TGTGCCAGCAGTTACCCTCTGACAGGGACCTATGGCTACACCTTC. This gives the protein CASSYPLTGTYGYTF.

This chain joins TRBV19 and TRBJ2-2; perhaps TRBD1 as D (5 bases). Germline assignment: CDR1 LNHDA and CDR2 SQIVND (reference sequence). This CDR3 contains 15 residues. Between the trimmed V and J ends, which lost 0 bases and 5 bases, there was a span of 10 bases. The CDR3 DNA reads TGTGCCAGTAGTATAGACGGACAAGCTACCGGGGAGCTGTTTTTT. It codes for CASSIDGQATGELFF.

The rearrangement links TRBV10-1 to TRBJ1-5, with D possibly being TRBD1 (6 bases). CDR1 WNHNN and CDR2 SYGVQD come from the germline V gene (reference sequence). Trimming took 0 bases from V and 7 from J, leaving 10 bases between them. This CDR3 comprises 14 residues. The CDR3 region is CASSESGGWQPQHF. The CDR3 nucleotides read TGCGCCAGCAGTGAGTCAGGGGGATGGCAGCCCCAGCATTTT.

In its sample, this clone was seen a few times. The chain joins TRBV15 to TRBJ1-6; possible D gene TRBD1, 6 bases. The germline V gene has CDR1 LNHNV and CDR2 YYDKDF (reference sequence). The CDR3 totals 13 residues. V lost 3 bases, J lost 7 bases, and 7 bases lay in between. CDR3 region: CATSSDRNSPLHF. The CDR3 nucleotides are TGTGCCACCAGCAGTGACAGGAATTCACCCCTCCACTTT.

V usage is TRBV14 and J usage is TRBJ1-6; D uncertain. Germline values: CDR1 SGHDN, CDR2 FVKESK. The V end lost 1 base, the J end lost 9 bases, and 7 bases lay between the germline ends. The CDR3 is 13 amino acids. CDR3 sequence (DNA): TGTGCCAGCAGCCAAGGGAGCGGTTCACCCCTCCACTTT. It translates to CASSQGSGSPLHF.

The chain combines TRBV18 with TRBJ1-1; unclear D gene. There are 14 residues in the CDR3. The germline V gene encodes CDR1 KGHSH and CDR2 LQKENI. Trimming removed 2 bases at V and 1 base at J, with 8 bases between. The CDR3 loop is CASSPGRPNTEAFF. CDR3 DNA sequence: TGTGCCAGCTCACCAGGCAGACCGAACACTGAAGCTTTCTTT.

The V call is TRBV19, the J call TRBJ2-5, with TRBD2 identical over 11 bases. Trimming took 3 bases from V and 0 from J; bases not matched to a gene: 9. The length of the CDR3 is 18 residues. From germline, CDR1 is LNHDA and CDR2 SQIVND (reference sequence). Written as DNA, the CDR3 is TGTGCCAGTAGTATGCGACCTCTGGGACTAGCGGACCAAGAGACCCAGTACTTC. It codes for CASSMRPLGLADQETQYF. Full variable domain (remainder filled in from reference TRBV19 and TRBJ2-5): DGGITQSPKYLFRKEGQNVTLSCEQNLNHDAMYWYRQDPGQGLRLIYYSQIVNDFQKGDIAEGYSVSREKKESFPLTVTSAQKNPTAFYLCASSMRPLGLADQETQYFGPGTRLLVL.

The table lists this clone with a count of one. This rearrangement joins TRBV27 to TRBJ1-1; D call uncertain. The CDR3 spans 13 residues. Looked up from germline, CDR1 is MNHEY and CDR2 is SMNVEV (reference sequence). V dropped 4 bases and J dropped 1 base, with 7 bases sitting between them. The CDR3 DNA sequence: TGTGCCAGCAGTTCCGACAAGAACACTGAAGCTTTCTTT. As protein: CASSSDKNTEAFF.

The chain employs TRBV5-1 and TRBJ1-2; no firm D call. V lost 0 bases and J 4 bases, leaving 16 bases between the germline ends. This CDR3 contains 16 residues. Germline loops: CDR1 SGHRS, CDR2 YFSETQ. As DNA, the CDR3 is TGCGCCAGCAGCTTGGATGGGTCGGGTCTGCTCTATGGCTACACCTTC. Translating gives CASSLDGSGLLYGYTF.

CDR3 in amino acids: CTVRAGEGTNEKLFF. The CDR3 DNA sequence: TGTACCGTAAGGGCGGGGGAGGGAACTAATGAAAAACTGTTTTTT. V and J are TRBV6-5 and TRBJ1-4, with D maybe TRBD1 (5 bases). CDR1 and CDR2 (germline): MNHEY, SVGAGI. CDR3 length equals 15 residues.

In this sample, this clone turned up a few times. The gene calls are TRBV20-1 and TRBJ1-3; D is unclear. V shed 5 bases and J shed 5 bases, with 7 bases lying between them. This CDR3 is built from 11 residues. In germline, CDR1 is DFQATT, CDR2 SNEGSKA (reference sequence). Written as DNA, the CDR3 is TGCAGTGCTTTGGTCCGAAACACCATATATTTT. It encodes CSALVRNTIYF.

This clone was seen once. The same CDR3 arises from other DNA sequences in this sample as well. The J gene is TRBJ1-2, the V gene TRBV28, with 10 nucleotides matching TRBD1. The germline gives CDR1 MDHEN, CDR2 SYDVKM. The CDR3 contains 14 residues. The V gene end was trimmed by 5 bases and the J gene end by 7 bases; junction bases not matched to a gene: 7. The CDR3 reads CASSLGQGVGGYTF. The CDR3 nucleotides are TGTGCCAGCAGTCTAGGACAGGGGGTGGGTGGCTACACCTTC.